A selection of T cell receptor beta chains follows, all from one sample in a study of blood T cell repertoires in COVID-19. TCRdb's copy holds only in-frame clones and misses some; the assay was immunoSEQ multiplex PCR. The table shows nearly 40,000 clones, with 88% occurring only once. Sequencing was done on a sample of peripheral blood. These receptor sequences come from a woman between 65 and 79 years old with acute or convalescent COVID-19. Both conserved end residues are part of each CDR3. A D gene is named only where the DNA matches it firmly. The size of a clone is reported for some rows only, either as once, few or many, or as a class for expanded clones.

J | V | size | D | DNA | CDR3
TRBJ2-3 | TRBV6-5 | . | . | TGTGCCAGCAGTTCTGAGCAAATCAGCACAGATACGCAGTATTTT | CASSSEQISTDTQYF
TRBJ2-1 | TRBV11-2 | . | . | TGTGCCAGCAGCTTAGAAGGTGTAGCGCGCTACAATGAGCAGTTCTTC | CASSLEGVARYNEQFF
TRBJ2-1 | TRBV12-3/TRBV12-4 | . | . | TGTGCCAGCAGTTTTTTGGTCGAGCGAGGGCAGTTCTTC | CASSFLVERGQFF
TRBJ2-1 | TRBV5-5 | once | . | TGTGCCAGCAGAGATCCCGGGGGAGATTACAATGAGCAGTTCTTC | CASRDPGGDYNEQFF
TRBJ1-3 | TRBV7-9 | . | . | TGTGCCGGGGCCCAGGGCTACTCTGGAAACACCATATATTTT | CAGAQGYSGNTIYF
TRBJ2-1 | TRBV10-1 | . | TRBD2 | TGCGCCAGCAGTGAGTCGGTGCCGGCGGGGGAGGACAATGAGCAGTTCTTC | CASSESVPAGEDNEQFF
TRBJ1-1 | TRBV19 | . | TRBD1 | TGTGCCAGTAGTCTACGACAGGGGATGAGCCTAAACACTGAAGCTTTCTTT | CASSLRQGMSLNTEAFF
TRBJ2-2 | TRBV27 | . | TRBD1 | TGTGCCAGCACCCCCCGGGACAGGGGTTTCCCCGGGGAGCTGTTTTTT | CASTPRDRGFPGELFF
TRBJ2-5 | TRBV7-2 | . | . | TGTGCCAGCAGCTCCCCCGGGATCCAAGAGACCCAGTACTTC | CASSSPGIQETQYF
TRBJ2-1 | TRBV15 | . | TRBD2 | TGTGCCACCAGCAGAGATTACTCAGAGGTGGTAGCGGGGCAGCAGTTCTTC | CATSRDYSEVVAGQQFF
TRBJ1-2 | TRBV5-8 | . | TRBD1 | TGTGCCAGCAGCCCCCGGACAGGATACTATGGCTACACCTTC | CASSPRTGYYGYTF
TRBJ1-5 | TRBV19 | . | TRBD1 | TGTGCCAGCGACCCGGGACAGACCAGCAATCAGCCCCAGCATTTT | CASDPGQTSNQPQHF
TRBJ1-6 | TRBV7-2 | few | . | TGTGCCAGCAGCTTATGGGGCCTCCAGAATTCACCCCTCCACTTT | CASSLWGLQNSPLHF
TRBJ2-3 | TRBV7-6 | few | TRBD2 | TGTGCCAGCAGCCGCGGGGGGGATACGCAGTATTTT | CASSRGGDTQYF
TRBJ2-3 | TRBV11-2 | . | TRBD2 | TGTGCCAGCAGCTCCCGGACTAGCGGAATCACAGATACGCAGTATTTT | CASSSRTSGITDTQYF
TRBJ1-1 | TRBV11-2 | . | . | TGTGCCAGCAGCTTAATAACAGGGTTGGTCACTGAAGCTTTCTTT | CASSLITGLVTEAFF
TRBJ2-1 | TRBV24-1 | once | . | TGTGCCACCAGTGACCCTCGGGGGTCCAATGAGCAGTTCTTC | CATSDPRGSNEQFF
TRBJ1-6 | TRBV2 | . | TRBD1 | TGTGCCAGCAGTGGACAGGGGGCTGATAATTCACCCCTCCACTTT | CASSGQGADNSPLHF
TRBJ1-1 | TRBV29-1 | . | . | TGCAGCGGGCACAGGGACATGAACACTGAAGCTTTCTTT | CSGHRDMNTEAFF
TRBJ2-1 | TRBV5-1 | . | . | TGCGCCAGCAGCTTGTTCTTTTCTTCCTACAATGAGCAGTTCTTC | CASSLFFSSYNEQFF
TRBJ1-4 | TRBV13 | . | TRBD1 | TGTGCCAGCAGTCCAACAGGGGGGAATGAAAAACTGTTTTTT | CASSPTGGNEKLFF
TRBJ1-3 | TRBV6-5 | . | TRBD1 | TGTGCCAGCAGCTACAGGGGGATCTCTGGAAACACCATATATTTT | CASSYRGISGNTIYF
TRBJ2-3 | TRBV7-2 | . | TRBD2 | TGTGCCAGCAGCTTGGGTAGCGGGAGTATCACAGATACGCAGTATTTT | CASSLGSGSITDTQYF
TRBJ1-1 | TRBV14 | . | . | TGTGCCAGCAGTCAACAGGGTGGTACTGAAGCTTTCTTT | CASSQQGGTEAFF
TRBJ1-1 | TRBV28 | . | . | TGTGCCAGCAGTTTGTTAGACAGGGAAGCTTTCTTT | CASSLLDREAFF
TRBJ1-2 | TRBV5-1 | . | . | TGCGCCAGCAGCCTACCCGACAGAACCTATGGCTACACCTTC | CASSLPDRTYGYTF
TRBJ2-1 | TRBV24-1 | once | . | TGTGCCACCAGTGATTTGCGTTTACAGACCAATGAGCAGTTCTTC | CATSDLRLQTNEQFF